This entry is about one TCR beta chain. Assay: immunoSEQ multiplex PCR; the TCRdb copy retains only in-frame clones and omits some. Of about 110,000 clones in the sample, 83% were seen once. This entry belongs to a study of control samples from healthy donors and cancer patients. The CDR3 contains 14 residues. The TCR sequence derives from a woman in her 50s in good health. The sequencing sample was made of blood. The chain has TRBV21-1 and TRBJ1-2; TRBD1 reflects the table's D call only, with no check against the DNA. TRBV21-1 is an annotated pseudogene. The chain's CDR3 is CASSRHIVNYGYTF. In nucleotides, the CDR3 is TGTGCCAGCAGCCGACATATCGTCAACTATGGCTACACCTTC.